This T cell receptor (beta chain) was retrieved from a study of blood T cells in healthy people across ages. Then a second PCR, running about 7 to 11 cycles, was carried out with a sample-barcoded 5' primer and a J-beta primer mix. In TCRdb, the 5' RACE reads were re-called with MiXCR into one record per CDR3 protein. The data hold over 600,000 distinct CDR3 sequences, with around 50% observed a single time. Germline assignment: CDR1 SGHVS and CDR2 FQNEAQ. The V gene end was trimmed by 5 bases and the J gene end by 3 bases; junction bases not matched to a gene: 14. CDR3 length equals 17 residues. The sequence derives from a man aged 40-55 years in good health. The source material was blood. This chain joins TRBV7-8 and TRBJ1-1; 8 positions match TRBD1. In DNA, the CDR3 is TGTGCCAGCAGCCCGACCGGGACAGGAGATGTGGACACTGAAGCTTTCTTT. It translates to CASSPTGTGDVDTEAFF. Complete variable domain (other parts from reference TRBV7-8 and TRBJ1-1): GAGVSQSPRYKVAKRGQDVALRCDPISGHVSLFWYQQALGQGPEFLTYFQNEAQLDKSGLPSDRFFAERPEGSVSTLKIQRTQQEDSAVYLCASSPTGTGDVDTEAFFGQGTRLTVV.